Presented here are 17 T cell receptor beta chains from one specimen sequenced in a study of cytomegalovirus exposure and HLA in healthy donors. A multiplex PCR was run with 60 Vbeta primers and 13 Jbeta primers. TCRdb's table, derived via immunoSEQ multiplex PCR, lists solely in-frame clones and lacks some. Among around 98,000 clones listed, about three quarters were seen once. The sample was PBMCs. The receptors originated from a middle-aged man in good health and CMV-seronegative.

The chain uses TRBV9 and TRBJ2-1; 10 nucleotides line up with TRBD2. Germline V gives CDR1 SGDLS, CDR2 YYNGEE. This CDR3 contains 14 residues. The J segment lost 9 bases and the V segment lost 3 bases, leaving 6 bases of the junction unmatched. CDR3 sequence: CASSAGSGGFEQFF. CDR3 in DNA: TGTGCCAGCAGCGCTGGTAGCGGGGGGTTTGAGCAGTTCTTC.

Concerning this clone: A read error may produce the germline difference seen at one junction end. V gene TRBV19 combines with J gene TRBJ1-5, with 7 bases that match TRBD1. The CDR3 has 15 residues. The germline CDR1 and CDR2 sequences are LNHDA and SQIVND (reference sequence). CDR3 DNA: TGTGCCAGTAGTCGGAAGGGGGCGAGCAATCGGCCCCAGCATTTT. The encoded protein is CASSRKGASNRPQHF.

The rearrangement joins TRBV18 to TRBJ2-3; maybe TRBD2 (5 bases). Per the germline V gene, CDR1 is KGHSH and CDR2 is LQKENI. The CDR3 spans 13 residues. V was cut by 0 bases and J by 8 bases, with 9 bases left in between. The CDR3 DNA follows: TGTGCCAGCTCACCACCGGACCGGGGTACGCAGTATTTT. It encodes CASSPPDRGTQYF.

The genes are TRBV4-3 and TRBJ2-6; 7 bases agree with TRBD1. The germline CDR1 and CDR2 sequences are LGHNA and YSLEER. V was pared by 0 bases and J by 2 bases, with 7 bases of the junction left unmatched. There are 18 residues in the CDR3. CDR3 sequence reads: CASSQDPAGGAGANVLTF. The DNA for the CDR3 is TGCGCCAGCAGCCAAGATCCGGCAGGGGGAGCTGGGGCCAACGTCCTGACTTTC.

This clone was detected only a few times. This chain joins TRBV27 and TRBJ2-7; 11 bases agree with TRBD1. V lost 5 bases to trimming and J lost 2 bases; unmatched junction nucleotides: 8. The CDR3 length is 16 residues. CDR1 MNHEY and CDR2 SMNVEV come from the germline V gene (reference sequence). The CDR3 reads CASSGTGGGWTYEQYF. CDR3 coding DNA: TGTGCCAGCAGTGGGACAGGGGGTGGTTGGACCTACGAGCAGTACTTC.

The CDR3 loop reads CASSSSSTDTQYF. DNA of the CDR3: TGTGCCAGCAGTTCCTCTAGCACAGATACGCAGTATTTT. The chain links TRBV27 to TRBJ2-3; D remains ambiguous. In germline, CDR1 is MNHEY, CDR2 SMNVEV (reference sequence). Trimming pared 4 bases from V and 0 bases from J, leaving 5 bases between. This CDR3 region has 13 residues.

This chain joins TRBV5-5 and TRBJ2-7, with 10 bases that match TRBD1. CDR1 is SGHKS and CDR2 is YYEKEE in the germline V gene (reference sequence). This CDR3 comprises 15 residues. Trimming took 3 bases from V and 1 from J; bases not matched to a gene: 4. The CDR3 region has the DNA TGTGCCAGCAGCTGGGACAGGGGCCATTCCTACGAGCAGTACTTC. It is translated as CASSWDRGHSYEQYF.

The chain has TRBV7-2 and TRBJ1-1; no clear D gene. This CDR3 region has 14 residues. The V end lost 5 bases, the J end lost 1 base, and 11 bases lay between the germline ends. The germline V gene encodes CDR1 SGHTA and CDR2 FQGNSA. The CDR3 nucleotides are TGTGCCAGCAGCCCCACCCAGAAGAACACTGAAGCTTTCTTT. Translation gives CASSPTQKNTEAFF.

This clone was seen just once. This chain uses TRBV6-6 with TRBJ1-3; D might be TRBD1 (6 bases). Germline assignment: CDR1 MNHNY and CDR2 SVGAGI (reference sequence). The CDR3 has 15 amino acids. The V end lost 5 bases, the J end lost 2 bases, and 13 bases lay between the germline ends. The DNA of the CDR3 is TGTGCCAGCAGTCTCCGGACAGATCCTGGAAACACCATATATTTT. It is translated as CASSLRTDPGNTIYF.

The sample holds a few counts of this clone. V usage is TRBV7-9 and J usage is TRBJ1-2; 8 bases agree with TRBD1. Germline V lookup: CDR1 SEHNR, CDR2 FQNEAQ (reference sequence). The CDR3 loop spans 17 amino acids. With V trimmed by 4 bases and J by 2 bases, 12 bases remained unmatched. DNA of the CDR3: TGTGCCAGCAGCTATATGATGGCCGGGACAGGCAACTATGGCTACACCTTC. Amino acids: CASSYMMAGTGNYGYTF.

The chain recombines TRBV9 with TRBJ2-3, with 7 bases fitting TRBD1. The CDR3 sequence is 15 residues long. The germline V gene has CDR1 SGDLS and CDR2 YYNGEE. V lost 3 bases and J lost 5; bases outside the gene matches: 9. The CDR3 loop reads CASSGVTGVGDTQYF. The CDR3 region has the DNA TGTGCCAGCAGCGGGGTTACAGGGGTGGGAGATACGCAGTATTTT.

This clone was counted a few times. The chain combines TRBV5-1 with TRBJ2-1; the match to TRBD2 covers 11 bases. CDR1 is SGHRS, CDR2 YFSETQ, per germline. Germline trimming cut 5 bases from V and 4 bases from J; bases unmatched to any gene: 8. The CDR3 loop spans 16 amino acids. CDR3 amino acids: CASRGTGTSGYNEQFF. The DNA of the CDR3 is TGCGCCAGCAGGGGAACCGGGACTAGCGGTTACAATGAGCAGTTCTTC.

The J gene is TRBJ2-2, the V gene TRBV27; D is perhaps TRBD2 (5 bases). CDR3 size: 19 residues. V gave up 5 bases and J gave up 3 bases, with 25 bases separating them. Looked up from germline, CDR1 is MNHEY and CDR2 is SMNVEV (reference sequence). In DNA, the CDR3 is TGTGCCAGCAGTACCCTACCCCCTCATGGAGGAAGGGACACCGGGGAGCTGTTTTTT. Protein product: CASSTLPPHGGRDTGELFF.

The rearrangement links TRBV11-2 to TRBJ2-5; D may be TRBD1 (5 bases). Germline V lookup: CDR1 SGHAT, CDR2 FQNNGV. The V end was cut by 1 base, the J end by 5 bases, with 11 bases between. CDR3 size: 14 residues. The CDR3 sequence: CASSLGQGRETQYF. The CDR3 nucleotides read TGTGCCAGCAGCTTAGGCCAGGGCCGGGAGACCCAGTACTTC.

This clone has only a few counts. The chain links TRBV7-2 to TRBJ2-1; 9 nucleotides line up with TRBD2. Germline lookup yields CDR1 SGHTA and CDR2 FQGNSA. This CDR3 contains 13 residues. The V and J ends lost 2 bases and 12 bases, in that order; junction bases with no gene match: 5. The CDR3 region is CASSLPIAGVQFF. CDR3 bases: TGTGCCAGCAGCTTACCCATAGCGGGGGTGCAGTTCTTC.

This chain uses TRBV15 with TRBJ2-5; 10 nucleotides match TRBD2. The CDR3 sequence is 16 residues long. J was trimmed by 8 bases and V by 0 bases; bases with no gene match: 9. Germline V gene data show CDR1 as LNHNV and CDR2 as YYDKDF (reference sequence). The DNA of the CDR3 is TGTGCCACCAGCAGAGACCTAGCGGGGGTTGGAGTAACCCAGTACTTC. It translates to CATSRDLAGVGVTQYF. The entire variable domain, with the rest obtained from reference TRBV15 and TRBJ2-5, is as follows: DAMVIQNPRYQVTQFGKPVTLSCSQTLNHNVMYWYQQKSSQAPKLLFHYYDKDFNNEADTPDNFQSRRPNTSFCFLDIRSPGLGDTAMYLCATSRDLAGVGVTQYFGPGTRLLVL.

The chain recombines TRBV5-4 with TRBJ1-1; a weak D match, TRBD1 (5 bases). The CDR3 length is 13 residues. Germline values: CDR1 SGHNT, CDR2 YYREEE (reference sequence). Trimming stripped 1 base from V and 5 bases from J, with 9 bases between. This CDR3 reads CASSLNGGTEAFF. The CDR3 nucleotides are TGTGCCAGCAGCTTGAACGGGGGTACTGAAGCTTTCTTT.